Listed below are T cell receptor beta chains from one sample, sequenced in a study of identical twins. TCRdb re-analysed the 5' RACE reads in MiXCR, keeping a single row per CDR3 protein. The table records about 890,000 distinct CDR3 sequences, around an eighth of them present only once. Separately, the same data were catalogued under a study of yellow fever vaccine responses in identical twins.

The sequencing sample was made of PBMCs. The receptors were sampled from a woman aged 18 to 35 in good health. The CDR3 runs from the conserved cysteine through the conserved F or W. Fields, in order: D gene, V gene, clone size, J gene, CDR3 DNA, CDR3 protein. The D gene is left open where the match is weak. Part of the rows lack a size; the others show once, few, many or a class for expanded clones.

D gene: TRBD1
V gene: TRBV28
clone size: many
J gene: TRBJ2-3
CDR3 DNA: TGTGCCAGCGATACGACAGGGAACGCAGATACGCAGTATTTT
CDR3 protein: CASDTTGNADTQYF

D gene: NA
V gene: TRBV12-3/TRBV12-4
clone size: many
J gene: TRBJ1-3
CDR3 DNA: TGTGCCAGCACCCCCCAGCAGATCTCTGGAAACACCATATATTTT
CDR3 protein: CASTPQQISGNTIYF

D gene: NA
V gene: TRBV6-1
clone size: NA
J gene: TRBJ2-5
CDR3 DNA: TGTGCCAGCAGTGACGGGACTTCACAAGAGACCCAGTACTTC
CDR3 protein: CASSDGTSQETQYF

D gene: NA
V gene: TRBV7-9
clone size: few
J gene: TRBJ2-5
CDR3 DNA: TGTGCCAGCAGCTTAGCAGGACTCCAAGGGGAGACCCAGTACTTC
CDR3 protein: CASSLAGLQGETQYF

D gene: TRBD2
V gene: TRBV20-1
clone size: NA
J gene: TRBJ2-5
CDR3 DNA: TGCAGTGCTAGTCGAGCGGGGGGGCGTGAGACCCAGTACTTC
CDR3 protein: CSASRAGGRETQYF

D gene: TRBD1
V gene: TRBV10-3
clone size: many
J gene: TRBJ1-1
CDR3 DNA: TGTGCCGTAACCTCGGGACAGATGAACACTGAAGCTTTCTTT
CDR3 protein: CAVTSGQMNTEAFF

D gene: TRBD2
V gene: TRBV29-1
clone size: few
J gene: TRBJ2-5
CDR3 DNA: TGCAGCGTTGCCCGACTAGCACAGGTGCAAGAGACCCAGTACTTC
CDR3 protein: CSVARLAQVQETQYF

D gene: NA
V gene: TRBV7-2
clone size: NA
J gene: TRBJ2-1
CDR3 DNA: TGTGCCAGCAGCGCCTCAATCTTCAATGAGCAGTTCTTC
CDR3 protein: CASSASIFNEQFF

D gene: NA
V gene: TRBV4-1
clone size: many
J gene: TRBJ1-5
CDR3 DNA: TGCGCCAGCAGCCAAGACGACCCCGTGGGGCCCCAGCATTTT
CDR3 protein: CASSQDDPVGPQHF

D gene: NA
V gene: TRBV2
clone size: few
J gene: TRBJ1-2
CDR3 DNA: TGTGCCAGCAGTGAGACAGGCTCTAGCTATGGCTACACCTTC
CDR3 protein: CASSETGSSYGYTF

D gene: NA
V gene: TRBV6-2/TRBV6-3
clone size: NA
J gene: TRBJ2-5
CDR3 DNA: TGTGCCAGCAGGGCCGGGGCTAGCGCACAAGGGGCCCAGTACTTC
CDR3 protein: CASRAGASAQGAQYF

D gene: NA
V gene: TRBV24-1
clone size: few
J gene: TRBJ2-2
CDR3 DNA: TGTGCCACCAGTGATTTAGGCGGGACGCCCTCGAACACCGGGGAGCTGTTTTTT
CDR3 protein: CATSDLGGTPSNTGELFF

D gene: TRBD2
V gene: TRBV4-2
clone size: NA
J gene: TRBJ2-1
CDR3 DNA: TGTGCCAGCAGCCAAGGGACTAGCGGGAGGAGTGTAGGCTACAATGAGCAGTTCTTC
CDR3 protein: CASSQGTSGRSVGYNEQFF

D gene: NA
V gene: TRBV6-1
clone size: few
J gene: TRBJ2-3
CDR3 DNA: TGTGCCAGCAGGGCACAGCGGCTCACAGATACGCAGTATTTT
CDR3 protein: CASRAQRLTDTQYF

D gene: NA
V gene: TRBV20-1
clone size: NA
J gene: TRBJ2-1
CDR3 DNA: TGCAGTGCTAGAGATTGGGGGGGCCGTGAGCAGTTCTTC
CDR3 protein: CSARDWGGREQFF

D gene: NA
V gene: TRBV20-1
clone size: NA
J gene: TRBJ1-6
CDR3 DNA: TGCAGTGCTAGAGTTTTCGACATTAATTCACCCCTCCACTTT
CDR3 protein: CSARVFDINSPLHF

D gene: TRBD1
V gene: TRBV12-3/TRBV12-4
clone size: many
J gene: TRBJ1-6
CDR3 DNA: TGTGCCAGCAGGCCTCCGGGACAGCTAGCTTCACCCCTCCACTTT
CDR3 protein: CASRPPGQLASPLHF

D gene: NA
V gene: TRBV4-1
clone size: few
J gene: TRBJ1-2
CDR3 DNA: TGCGCCAGCAGCCAAGTATTAAGGACGGACTATGGCTACACCTTC
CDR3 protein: CASSQVLRTDYGYTF

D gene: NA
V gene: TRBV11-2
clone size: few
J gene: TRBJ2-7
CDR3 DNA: TGTGCCAGCAGCTTAGGGAACTCCCTCGGTCGCTACGAGCAGTACTTC
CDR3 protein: CASSLGNSLGRYEQYF

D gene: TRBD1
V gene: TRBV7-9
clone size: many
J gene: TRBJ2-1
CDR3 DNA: TGTGCCAGCAGCTTACCGTCCTGGGACAGAAGATACAATGAGCAGTTCTTC
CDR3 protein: CASSLPSWDRRYNEQFF

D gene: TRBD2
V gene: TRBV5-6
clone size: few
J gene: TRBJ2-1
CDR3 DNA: TGTGCCAGCAGCTTGGAGGCTAGCGGGACCTACAATGAGCAGTTCTTC
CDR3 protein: CASSLEASGTYNEQFF

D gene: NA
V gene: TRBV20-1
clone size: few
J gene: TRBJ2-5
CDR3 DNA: TGCAGTGCTAGTAGCCCGGCGAAGGAAGAGACCCAGTACTTC
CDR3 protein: CSASSPAKEETQYF

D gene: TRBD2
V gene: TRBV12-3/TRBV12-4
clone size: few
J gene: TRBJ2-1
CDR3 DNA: TGTGCCAGCAGTTTCGCGGCGGGAGGGCCGGGCAATGAGCAGTTCTTC
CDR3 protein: CASSFAAGGPGNEQFF

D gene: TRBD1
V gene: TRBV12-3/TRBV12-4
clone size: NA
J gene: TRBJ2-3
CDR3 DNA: TGTGCCAGCAGTACCCCGGGACAGACCCAGTATTTT
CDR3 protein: CASSTPGQTQYF

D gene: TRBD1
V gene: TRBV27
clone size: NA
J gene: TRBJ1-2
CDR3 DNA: TGTGCCAGCAGTTTATCGAAGGGGGCACAGGGGGTCTATGGCTACACCTTC
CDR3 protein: CASSLSKGAQGVYGYTF

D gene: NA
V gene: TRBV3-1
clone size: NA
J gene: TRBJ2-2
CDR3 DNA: TGTGCCAGCAGCCAAGGGATTAGCTTAAACACCGGGGAGCTGTTTTTT
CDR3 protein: CASSQGISLNTGELFF

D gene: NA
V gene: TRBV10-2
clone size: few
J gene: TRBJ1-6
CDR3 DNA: TGCGCCAGCACCCTCTTGCCCATCTATAATTCACCCCTCCACTTT
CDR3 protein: CASTLLPIYNSPLHF

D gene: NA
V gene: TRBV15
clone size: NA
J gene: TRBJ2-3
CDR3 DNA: TGTGCCACCAGCAGAGCGTTAGGGAACACAGATACGCAGTATTTT
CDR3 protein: CATSRALGNTDTQYF

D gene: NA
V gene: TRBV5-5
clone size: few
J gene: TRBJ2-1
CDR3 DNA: TGTGCCAGCAGCTGGGACCAAAACAGGGCCTACAATGAGCAGTTCTTC
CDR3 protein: CASSWDQNRAYNEQFF

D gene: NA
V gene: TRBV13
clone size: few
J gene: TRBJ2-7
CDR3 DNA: TGTGCCAGCAGCCACACTAACTCCTACGAGCAGTACTTC
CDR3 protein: CASSHTNSYEQYF

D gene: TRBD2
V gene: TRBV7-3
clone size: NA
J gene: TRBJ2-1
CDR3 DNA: TGTGCCAGCAGCTTACAAGCGGGAGGTAACAATGAGCAGTTCTTC
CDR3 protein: CASSLQAGGNNEQFF

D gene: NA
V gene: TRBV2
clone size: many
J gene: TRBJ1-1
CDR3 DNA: TGTGCCAGCAGGGACGGAGAAATGAACACTGAAGCTTTCTTT
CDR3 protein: CASRDGEMNTEAFF

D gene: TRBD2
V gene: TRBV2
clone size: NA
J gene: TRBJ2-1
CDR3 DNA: TGTGCCAGCAGTGGGGAGGTTGCGGGAGGAAATGAGCAGTTCTTC
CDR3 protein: CASSGEVAGGNEQFF

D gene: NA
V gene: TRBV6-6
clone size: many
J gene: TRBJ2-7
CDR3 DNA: TGTGCCAGCGCCAGGGCTGACTACGAGCAGTACTTC
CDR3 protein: CASARADYEQYF

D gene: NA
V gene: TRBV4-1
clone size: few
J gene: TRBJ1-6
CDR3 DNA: TGCGCCAGCAGCCAAGTTTTGTACTCACCCCTCCACTTT
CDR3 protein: CASSQVLYSPLHF

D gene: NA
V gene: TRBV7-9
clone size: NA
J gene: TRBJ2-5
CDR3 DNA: TGTGCCAGCATGCAAGCTAGCGTCGGGGAGACCCAGTACTTC
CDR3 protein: CASMQASVGETQYF

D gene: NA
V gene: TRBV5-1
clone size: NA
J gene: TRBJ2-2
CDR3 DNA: TGCGCCAGCACCTTAGGGGAGACAGGTCCGAGCGGGGAGCTGTTTTTT
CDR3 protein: CASTLGETGPSGELFF

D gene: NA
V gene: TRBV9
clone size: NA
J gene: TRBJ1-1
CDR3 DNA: TGTGCCAGCAGCGTAGGGACAGCGAAGAATGAAGCTTTCTTT
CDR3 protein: CASSVGTAKNEAFF